This T cell receptor beta chain originates from a study of a mutant IDH1 vaccine in newly diagnosed glioma. Study in general: Treated patients showed a male proportion of roughly 62%, a female proportion of roughly 40%, and a mean age of roughly 40 years. Earlier treatment was radiotherapy, temozolomide, or both, with most getting both.

About this clone: Its antigen is still unknown.

Germline trimming cut 3 bases from V and 5 bases from J; bases unmatched to any gene: 4. CDR3 length equals 14 residues. Germline V gene sequence: CDR1 SEHNR, CDR2 FQNEAQ (reference sequence). The sample's time point: week 5, during vaccination. One vaccine dose held 300 ug of mutant IDH1 20-mer peptide and came with topical imiquimod. New WHO grade 3 or 4 astrocytomas that were IDH1-mutant and ATRX-lost had been found in donors. TCRdb's table, derived via immunoSEQ multiplex PCR, lists solely in-frame clones and lacks some. Of about 38,000 clones listed, about 80% were seen once; the top ten hold around 5.2%. Study-level results: Most patients, about 93%, showed vaccine-induced immune responses.

The chain couples TRBV7-9 to TRBJ2-5; 9 nucleotides line up with TRBD1. The specimen was PBMCs, collected from a glioma patient whose treatment included an IDH1 peptide vaccine. The TCR originated in a man between 40 and 49 years old with glioma. Here the CDR3 reads CASSFTGGGETQYF. The CDR3 DNA sequence: TGTGCCAGCAGCTTCACAGGGGGCGGGGAGACCCAGTACTTC.